This TCR beta chain came from a study of naive and memory T cell subsets. General study points: Especially in CD8 cells, naive repertoires contained a few larger clonotypes, possibly CD45RA-re-expressing memory cells.

A few counts support this clonotype. Antigen specificity is unknown. Looked up from germline, CDR1 is LGHNA and CDR2 is YSLEER. The CDR3 sequence is 16 residues long. V was shortened by 1 base and J by 0 bases, with 11 bases between the two germline ends. An equimolar mix of two oligonucleotides served as the beta constant-region primer for TRBC1 and TRBC2. Nested alpha and beta constant-region primers with the SP2 primer drove four PCR rounds on ligated cDNA. TCRdb processed the UMI-ligation and nested PCR reads anew with MiXCR; each CDR3 protein has one entry. The data contain roughly 150,000 distinct CDR3 sequences, about 20% of them singletons.

The sequence came from a human donor in good health. Sequencing input: naive CD8+ T cells from blood. This chain connects TRBV4-3 to TRBJ2-3; D not resolved. The CDR3 DNA is TGCGCCAGCAGCCAAGCCCCTAGGTCTAGCACAGATACGCAGTATTTT. Its translation is CASSQAPRSSTDTQYF.